Following are 12 T cell receptor beta chains from one sample sequenced in a study of OX40 agonist ivuxolimab in advanced cancers. Measured with immunoSEQ multiplex PCR; TCRdb has only the in-frame clones, and not every one. The table includes over 50,000 clones, more than 70% detected once. The material sequenced was CD4+ or CD8+ T cells sorted from blood, taken in a trial of the OX40 agonist ivuxolimab. Receptors originate from an adult with an advanced solid tumor such as melanoma, head and neck, liver or kidney cancer.

This chain connects TRBV27 to TRBJ2-1; 8 nucleotides line up with TRBD2. J lost 3 bases, V lost 3 bases, and 4 bases had no gene match. Looked up from germline, CDR1 is MNHEY and CDR2 is SMNVEV (reference sequence). The CDR3 covers 15 residues. CDR3 sequence (DNA): TGTGCCAGCAGTTTGGGGCTAGCGGGCTACAATGAGCAGTTCTTC. As protein: CASSLGLAGYNEQFF.

This sequence joins TRBV21-1 and TRBJ1-5. TRBV21-1 is a known pseudogene. The CDR3 spans 17 residues. CDR3 in amino acids: CASSKDRDGNSNQPQHF. The CDR3 DNA reads as TGTGCCAGCAGCAAAGATAGGGACGGAAATAGCAATCAGCCCCAGCATTTT.

The rearrangement uses TRBV11-2 and TRBJ2-5; D is uncertain. The germline V and J ends were trimmed by 5 bases and 5 bases, with 18 bases remaining between them. In germline, CDR1 is SGHAT, CDR2 FQNNGV. The CDR3 is made up of 15 amino acids. CDR3 DNA: TGTGCCAGCAGCCCTGCTTGGTCGCTAGGTGAGACCCAGTACTTC. It codes for CASSPAWSLGETQYF.

This clone was recorded only once. This sequence joins TRBV28 and TRBJ1-6; tentative D call: TRBD1 (6 bases). CDR1 MDHEN and CDR2 SYDVKM come from the germline V gene. V lost 8 bases and J 7 bases, leaving 15 bases between the germline ends. This CDR3 has 14 residues. CDR3 region: CASLPRGGNSPLHF. For the CDR3, the DNA is TGTGCCAGCTTACCTAGGGGGGGAAATTCACCCCTCCACTTT.

In its sample, this clone was seen once. This chain joins TRBV7-2 and TRBJ1-2; D is undetermined. V was pared by 2 bases and J by 4 bases, with 11 bases between. The CDR3 spans 14 residues. Germline V CDR1 and CDR2: SGHTA, FQGNSA. The DNA of the CDR3 is TGTGCCAGCAGCTTAAAAGGGCCGGGCTATGGCTACACCTTC. Protein product: CASSLKGPGYGYTF.

The chain joins TRBV18 to TRBJ2-5; D is uncertain. Looked up from germline, CDR1 is KGHSH and CDR2 is LQKENI. CDR3 length: 13 amino acids. Trimming took 3 bases from V and 2 from J, leaving 7 bases between them. The CDR3 DNA reads TGTGCCAGCTCACCGGACCCGCAAGAGACCCAGTACTTC. Translated: CASSPDPQETQYF.

The chain has TRBV28 and TRBJ2-3; D unclear. The CDR3 contains 15 residues. The V end was cut by 5 bases, the J end by 4 bases, with 16 bases between. The germline gives CDR1 MDHEN, CDR2 SYDVKM. The CDR3 spells CASSPSAIVADTQYF. The CDR3 region has the DNA TGTGCCAGCAGTCCCTCGGCTATCGTGGCAGATACGCAGTATTTT.

The rearrangement joins TRBV29-1 to TRBJ2-2; 12 bases are shared with TRBD2. Germline V gives CDR1 SQVTM, CDR2 ANQGSEA. CDR3 length equals 17 residues. The V segment lost 4 bases and the J segment 4 bases; nucleotides outside the gene matches: 10. In nucleotides, the CDR3 is TGCAGCGTTGGCGTCCCCCCGACTAGCGGGGGCACCGGGGAGCTGTTTTTT. Encoded protein: CSVGVPPTSGGTGELFF.

CDR3 nucleotide sequence: TGCGCCAGCAGCCCTAGGAGTAGCGTCTACGAGCAGTACTTC. It codes for CASSPRSSVYEQYF. The rearrangement links TRBV5-1 to TRBJ2-7; perhaps TRBD2 as D (5 bases). CDR3 length: 14 residues. Trimming stripped 4 bases from V and 3 bases from J, with 14 bases between. CDR1 is SGHRS, CDR2 YFSETQ, per germline.

This rearrangement joins TRBV5-1 to TRBJ2-5; possible D gene TRBD2, 8 bases. Trimming took off 4 bases at V and 4 bases at J, with 17 bases between the two ends. Germline V gene lookup returns CDR1 SGHRS and CDR2 YFSETQ. This CDR3 has 15 residues. CDR3 bases: TGCGCCAGCAGCAGAGGGGGCGCGGGAGGAGAGACCCAGTACTTC. Translating it yields CASSRGGAGGETQYF.

The chain couples TRBV7-8 to TRBJ2-5; D is unclear. The germline gives CDR1 SGHVS, CDR2 FQNEAQ. This CDR3 region has 11 residues. Trimming shortened V by 5 bases and J by 2 bases, and 3 bases separated the two germline ends. The DNA for the CDR3 is TGTGCCAGCAGCCCGCAAGAGACCCAGTACTTC. This gives the protein CASSPQETQYF.

This chain joins TRBV18 and TRBJ2-7; the match to TRBD1 covers 7 bases. The CDR3 is made up of 15 amino acids. V trimming: 4 bases; J trimming: 3 bases; junction bases outside the gene matches: 9. Germline V gene lookup returns CDR1 KGHSH and CDR2 LQKENI. In nucleotides, the CDR3 is TGTGCCAGCTCACAGACAGGGCCAAGCAGCTACGAGCAGTACTTC. This encodes CASSQTGPSSYEQYF.